This TCR beta chain stems from a study of cytotoxic CD8 clonotypes in ibrutinib-treated CLL. At the level of the study: With a range of 6 to 36, the median treatment time before response samples were taken was approximately 11 months.

The assay was immunoSEQ multiplex PCR, and TCRdb's table has in-frame clones only and misses some. The table shows 68,000 or so clones, with around 68% occurring only once. This sample comprised PBMCs, obtained after 12 months of ibrutinib treatment. The sequence came from a human donor with chronic lymphocytic leukemia.

CDR3 bases: TGTGCCAGCAGCGTGGGGACTAGCAGCGGGGAGACCCAGTACTTC. This encodes CASSVGTSSGETQYF. This chain links TRBV9 with TRBJ2-5; TRBD2 agrees at 9 bases. This CDR3 region has 15 residues. V lost 2 bases, J lost 5 bases, and 7 bases stayed unmatched. CDR1 and CDR2 from the germline V gene are SGDLS and YYNGEE. Based on the CDR3 plus reference TRBV9 and TRBJ2-5, the full variable domain is DSGVTQTPKHLITATGQRVTLRCSPRSGDLSVYWYQQSLDQGLQFLIQYYNGEERAKGNILERFSAQQFPDLHSELNLSSLELGDSALYFCASSVGTSSGETQYFGPGTRLLVL.